One sample yielded the 25 T cell receptor beta chains listed below, sequenced in a study of vaccination and CD4 T cells after COVID-19. Once obtained from cultured CD4+ T cells, the DNA was sequenced using the Oncomine TCR Beta short-read assay. TCRdb reanalysed the PCR reads using MiXCR and keeps one entry per CDR3 protein. The repertoire includes over 15,000 distinct CDR3 sequences, approximately 31% of them detected once, and 15% to 19% sits in the top ten. Which antigens these TCRs recognize remains unknown. Specified treatment: roughly nine-day PBMC culture with coronavirus spike peptide pools or control peptides (ViraFEST assay). Sequencing was done on a sample of cultured CD4+ T cells from blood. These receptors all come from a human donor with COVID-19.

This clonotype was found a few times. This chain joins TRBV6-1 and TRBJ1-5; D is perhaps TRBD1 (6 bases). Germline CDR1 reads MNHNS; CDR2 reads SASEGT. The CDR3 loop spans 14 amino acids. Trimming removed 6 bases at V and 0 bases at J, with 9 bases between. The CDR3 coding sequence is TGTGCCAGCAGACCGGACAGTAGCAATCAGCCCCAGCATTTT. Protein product: CASRPDSSNQPQHF.

This clonotype was seen a handful of times. The chain recombines TRBV10-3 with TRBJ2-7; 12 bases are shared with TRBD2. The CDR3 runs 16 residues. J lost 7 bases, V lost 4 bases, and 11 bases had no gene match. Germline values: CDR1 ENHRY, CDR2 SYGVKD. Here the CDR3 reads CAISGPSSGGAGEQYF. The CDR3 DNA is TGTGCCATCAGTGGACCCTCTAGCGGGGGGGCGGGGGAGCAGTACTTC.

The genes are TRBV30 and TRBJ1-1, with D perhaps matching TRBD1 (5 bases). The V and J ends lost 5 bases and 4 bases respectively, with 11 bases between them. This CDR3 is 12 amino acids long. The germline CDR1 and CDR2 sequences are GTSNPN and SVGIG (reference sequence). CDR3 protein: CAWRRGSTEAFF. For the CDR3, the DNA is TGTGCCTGGCGGAGGGGCAGCACTGAAGCTTTCTTT.

The chain has TRBV6-2 or TRBV6-3 and TRBJ1-6, with a tentative D call TRBD1 (5 bases). Deletions cut 5 bases from V and 1 base from J, with 21 bases between. This CDR3 comprises 19 residues. Germline V CDR1 and CDR2: MNHEY, SVGEGT. CDR3: CASSRTGTPVRSYNSPLHF. CDR3 nucleotide sequence: TGTGCCAGCAGTCGCACCGGGACGCCCGTGAGGTCCTATAATTCACCCCTCCACTTT.

The table lists this clonotype with a count of one. The V call is TRBV18, the J call TRBJ1-2, with TRBD1 matching 12 bases. The CDR3 is made up of 16 amino acids. The trim removed 4 bases at V and 2 bases at J, leaving 5 bases unmatched. Germline CDR1 is KGHSH and CDR2 is LQKENI. The CDR3 DNA is TGTGCCAGCTCACTTTCCGGGACAGGGGGCAACTATGGCTACACCTTC. This codes for CASSLSGTGGNYGYTF.

The J gene is TRBJ1-5, the V gene TRBV2; a weak D match, TRBD1 (6 bases). CDR3 length equals 14 residues. Trimming took off 4 bases at V and 4 bases at J, with 11 bases between the two ends. Germline V gives CDR1 SNHLY, CDR2 FYNNEI. The CDR3: CASSVLQGNQPQHF. The CDR3 DNA reads TGTGCCAGCAGTGTCCTGCAGGGGAATCAGCCCCAGCATTTT.

The chain couples TRBV6-5 to TRBJ1-5; D unclear. This CDR3 is 15 amino acids long. The V gene lost 0 bases and the J gene lost 4 bases, with 10 bases spanning the gap. The germline V gene encodes CDR1 MNHEY and CDR2 SVGAGI. In nucleotides, the CDR3 is TGTGCCAGCAGTTACTCGTTGGGAGGGAATCAGCCCCAGCATTTT. Translating gives CASSYSLGGNQPQHF.

The V and J genes are TRBV27 and TRBJ2-1, with TRBD1 as a possible D gene (6 bases). This CDR3 has 18 amino acids. V gave up 5 bases and J gave up 5 bases, with 25 bases separating them. CDR1 is MNHEY, CDR2 SMNVEV, per germline (reference sequence). In DNA form, the CDR3 reads TGTGCCAGCAGTCCCAGGGCTCCACAGGGCCCCCATAACAATGAGCAGTTCTTC. Its protein is CASSPRAPQGPHNNEQFF.

The J gene is TRBJ2-3, the V gene TRBV5-8; D not certain. CDR1 and CDR2 (germline): SGHTS, YDEGEE. V lost 3 bases and J 2 bases, leaving 10 bases between the germline ends. The CDR3 extends over 14 amino acids. The CDR3 DNA reads TGTGCCAGCAGCTATTATGGCAACACAGATACGCAGTATTTT. It translates to CASSYYGNTDTQYF. The whole variable domain, filled in from reference TRBV5-8 and TRBJ2-3, reads EAGVTQSPTHLIKTRGQQATLRCSPISGHTSVYWYQQALGLGLQFLLWYDEGEERNRGNFPPRFSGRQFPNYSSELNVNALELEDSALYLCASSYYGNTDTQYFGPGTRLTVL.

The rearrangement uses TRBV18 and TRBJ1-1, with D unclear. Germline CDR1 and CDR2: KGHSH and LQKENI. The CDR3 consists of 14 residues. V was pared by 2 bases and J by 4 bases, with 11 bases between. CDR3 region: CASSPTARVTEAFF. The CDR3 DNA follows: TGTGCCAGCTCACCAACTGCAAGGGTCACTGAAGCTTTCTTT.

This sequence joins TRBV2 and TRBJ1-5; D gene ambiguous. Germline V gives CDR1 SNHLY, CDR2 FYNNEI. This CDR3 has 14 amino acids. Trimming shortened V by 1 base and J by 4 bases, and 8 bases separated the two germline ends. The CDR3 DNA follows: TGTGCCAGCAGTGAAGGGTCGGAAAATCAGCCCCAGCATTTT. This translates into CASSEGSENQPQHF.

V is TRBV20-1 and J is TRBJ1-5, with 8 bases matching TRBD1. The CDR3 runs 14 residues. Germline assignment: CDR1 DFQATT and CDR2 SNEGSKA (reference sequence). V was clipped by 3 bases and J by 0 bases; unmatched bases: 1. CDR3 bases: TGCAGTGCTAGGGGACAGGTTAGCAATCAGCCCCAGCATTTT. Amino acids: CSARGQVSNQPQHF.

This chain connects TRBV19 to TRBJ2-7; unclear D gene. Germline lookup yields CDR1 LNHDA and CDR2 SQIVND (reference sequence). The length of the CDR3 is 11 residues. Trimming stripped 5 bases from V and 5 bases from J, with 7 bases between. The CDR3 DNA reads TGTGCCAGTAGTGGGCAAAACGAGCAGTACTTC. It encodes CASSGQNEQYF.

This clonotype was detected a few times. The genes are TRBV6-5 and TRBJ2-5, with D uncertain. The germline CDR1 and CDR2 sequences are MNHEY and SVGAGI. The CDR3 extends over 12 amino acids. Between the trimmed V and J ends, which lost 4 bases and 5 bases, there was a span of 8 bases. CDR3 sequence (DNA): TGTGCCAGCAGTTGGTCCGAGGAGACCCAGTACTTC. It encodes CASSWSEETQYF.

This clonotype was observed a handful of times. This chain uses TRBV28 with TRBJ2-7; a possible D gene is TRBD2 (6 bases). The length of the CDR3 is 13 residues. The V and J ends lost 3 bases and 0 bases respectively, with 6 bases between them. Germline V CDR1 and CDR2: MDHEN, SYDVKM. In DNA, the CDR3 is TGTGCCAGCAGTTTCGGGAGCTCCTACGAGCAGTACTTC. Its protein product is CASSFGSSYEQYF.

This clonotype turned up a few times. This chain uses TRBV28 with TRBJ1-6; 11 positions agree with TRBD1. Trimming took 6 bases from V and 2 from J; bases not matched to a gene: 6. Per the germline V gene, CDR1 is MDHEN and CDR2 is SYDVKM. The CDR3 is made up of 17 amino acids. DNA of the CDR3: TGTGCCAGCAGCCCGGGACAGGGGGGCGCCTATAATTCACCCCTCCACTTT. Translation: CASSPGQGGAYNSPLHF.

The table lists this clonotype with a count of one. V gene TRBV11-2 combines with J gene TRBJ2-7, with no clear D. Trimming removed 5 bases at V and 5 bases at J, with 22 bases between. In germline, CDR1 is SGHAT, CDR2 FQNNGV. There are 16 residues in the CDR3. CDR3 nucleotide sequence: TGTGCCAGCAGCGCCTTGGCGTCGGGCCCCCGGAACGAGCAGTACTTC. Translation gives CASSALASGPRNEQYF.

The chain couples TRBV12-3 or TRBV12-4 to TRBJ2-7; 10 nucleotides match TRBD1. The CDR3 covers 13 residues. J gave up 6 bases and V 6 bases, and 5 bases lay outside the gene matches. The CDR3 protein is CASRDRGSGEQYF. The DNA for the CDR3 is TGTGCCAGCAGGGACAGGGGGTCGGGCGAGCAGTACTTC.

In this sample, this clonotype turned up a few times. The chain combines TRBV10-1 with TRBJ1-1; D gene unclear. V dropped 4 bases and J dropped 5 bases, with 14 bases sitting between them. The germline gives CDR1 WNHNN, CDR2 SYGVQD (reference sequence). The CDR3 has 14 amino acids. The DNA for the CDR3 is TGCGCCAGCAGTGTTCGCAGGTTACCGACTGAAGCTTTCTTT. Translating it yields CASSVRRLPTEAFF.

The sample holds a few counts of this clonotype. V and J are TRBV6-5 and TRBJ1-6; the D gene is possibly TRBD1 (6 bases). Trimming took off 0 bases at V and 0 bases at J, with 18 bases between the two ends. The CDR3 covers 20 residues. Per germline, CDR1 MNHEY and CDR2 SVGAGI. The CDR3 reads CASSYSTGHGRSSYNSPLHF. The CDR3 DNA sequence: TGTGCCAGCAGTTACTCTACGGGACACGGACGCAGCTCCTATAATTCACCCCTCCACTTT.

This clonotype was seen a single time. CDR3 in DNA: TGTGCCAGCAGTGAAGCGGCGGGCCTCGTCTACGAGCAGTACTTC. Its protein product is CASSEAAGLVYEQYF. This chain connects TRBV2 to TRBJ2-7; TRBD2 might be the D (5 bases). The germline gives CDR1 SNHLY, CDR2 FYNNEI. CDR3 length: 15 amino acids. V was trimmed by 0 bases and J by 3 bases, leaving 12 bases between them.

This clonotype was counted a few times. The J gene is TRBJ1-2, the V gene TRBV6-1, with 8 bases that match TRBD1. The V and J ends lost 6 bases and 4 bases, in that order; junction bases with no gene match: 4. Germline values: CDR1 MNHNS, CDR2 SASEGT. CDR3 length: 13 amino acids. As DNA, the CDR3 is TGTGCCAGCAGACACGGGACAGGCTATGGCTACACCTTC. Its translation: CASRHGTGYGYTF.

This chain joins TRBV6-2 or TRBV6-3 and TRBJ2-3; possibly TRBD2 for D (6 bases). CDR3 length: 14 residues. Germline loops: CDR1 MNHEY, CDR2 SVGEGT. CDR3 bases: TGTGCGGCGGGGCGGGGACCTAGCACAGATACGCAGTATTTT. It encodes CAAGRGPSTDTQYF.

The chain combines TRBV6-4 with TRBJ2-3; D is tentatively TRBD1 or TRBD2 (5 bases each). Germline-derived CDR1 and CDR2 are MRHNA and SNTAGT. Trimming pared 4 bases from V and 0 bases from J, leaving 14 bases between. The CDR3 has 16 residues. CDR3 nucleotides: TGTGCCAGCAGTGGAGAGGGGAATCCTAGCACAGATACGCAGTATTTT. Translated, it gives CASSGEGNPSTDTQYF.

The DNA of the CDR3 is TGCGCCAGCAGCCAAGATCCACAGGTGGCCTATGGCTACACCTTC. It is translated as CASSQDPQVAYGYTF. The V and J genes are TRBV4-3 and TRBJ1-2; tentative D call: TRBD1 (5 bases). In germline, CDR1 is LGHNA, CDR2 YSLEER. The V end was cut by 0 bases, the J end by 4 bases, with 12 bases between. There are 15 residues in the CDR3.